The entry that follows covers one T cell receptor beta chain sequence. CDR1 and CDR2 (germline): LNHNV, YYDKDF (reference sequence). The V gene lost 3 bases and the J gene lost 10 bases, with 8 bases spanning the gap. CDR3 length: 11 amino acids. These data come from a study of blood T cell repertoires in COVID-19. For the study at large: Samples of COVID-19 (acute and convalescent) were obtained from the United States, Italy and Spain. The cDNA or gDNA used as material had been derived from T cells, B-cell-depleted T cells, or PBMCs.

Per the authors' pipeline: How many nucleated cells were present was estimated from reference gene primer amplification. Profiling relied on immunoSEQ multiplex PCR, and the TCRdb table lists in-frame clones only, not all of them. The V and J calls and the clone size are those of that table, but D and trimming were determined from the DNA. The data hold about 200,000 clones, with 92% observed a single time. The chain employs TRBV15 and TRBJ2-3, with D perhaps matching TRBD1 (5 bases). This receptor was identified in a man younger than 45 with acute or convalescent COVID-19. Sequenced material: peripheral blood. The CDR3 DNA is TGTGCCACCAGCAGGTTACAGGCGCAGTATTTT. It encodes CATSRLQAQYF.